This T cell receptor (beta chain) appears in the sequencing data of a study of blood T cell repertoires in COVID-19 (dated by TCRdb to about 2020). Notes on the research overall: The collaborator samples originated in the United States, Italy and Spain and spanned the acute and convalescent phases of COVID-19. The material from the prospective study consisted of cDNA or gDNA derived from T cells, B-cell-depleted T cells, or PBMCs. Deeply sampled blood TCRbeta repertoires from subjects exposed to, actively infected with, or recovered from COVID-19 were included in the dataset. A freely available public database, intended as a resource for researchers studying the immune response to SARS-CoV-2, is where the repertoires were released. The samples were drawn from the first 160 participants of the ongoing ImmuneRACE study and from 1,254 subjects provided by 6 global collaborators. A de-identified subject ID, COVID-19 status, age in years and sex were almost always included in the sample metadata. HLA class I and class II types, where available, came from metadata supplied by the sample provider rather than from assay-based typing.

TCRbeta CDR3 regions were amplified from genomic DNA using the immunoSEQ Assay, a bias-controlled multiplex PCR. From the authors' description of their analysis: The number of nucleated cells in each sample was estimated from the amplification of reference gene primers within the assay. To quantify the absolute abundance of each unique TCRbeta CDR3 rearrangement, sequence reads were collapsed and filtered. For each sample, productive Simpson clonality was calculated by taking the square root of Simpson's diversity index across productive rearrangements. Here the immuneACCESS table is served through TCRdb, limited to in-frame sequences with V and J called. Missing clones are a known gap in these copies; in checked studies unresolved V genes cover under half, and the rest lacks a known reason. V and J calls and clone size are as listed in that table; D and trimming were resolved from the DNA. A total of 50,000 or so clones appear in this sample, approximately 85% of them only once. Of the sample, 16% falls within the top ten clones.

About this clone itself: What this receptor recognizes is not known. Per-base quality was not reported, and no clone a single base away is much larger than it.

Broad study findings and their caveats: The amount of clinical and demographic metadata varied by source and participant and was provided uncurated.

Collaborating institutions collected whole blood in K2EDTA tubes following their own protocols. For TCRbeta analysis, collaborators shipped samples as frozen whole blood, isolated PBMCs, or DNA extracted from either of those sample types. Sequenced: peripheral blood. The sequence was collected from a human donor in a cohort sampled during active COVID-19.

The CDR3 corresponds to CASTPIGVRAETQYF. The DNA reads TGTGCCAGCACCCCAATCGGGGTGCGTGCTGAGACCCAGTACTTC. The rearrangement combines TRBV7-8 with TRBJ2-5, and possibly TRBD2, on 5 matching bases. V gives up 7 bases and J gives up 5 bases, and the segment between their germline ends measures 20 bases. CDR1 and CDR2, per the germline V gene, are SGHVS and FQNEAQ. Reading from cysteine to phenylalanine, the CDR3 counts 15 amino acids. Just the 45-base CDR3 DNA is kept, in frame starting at base 1.